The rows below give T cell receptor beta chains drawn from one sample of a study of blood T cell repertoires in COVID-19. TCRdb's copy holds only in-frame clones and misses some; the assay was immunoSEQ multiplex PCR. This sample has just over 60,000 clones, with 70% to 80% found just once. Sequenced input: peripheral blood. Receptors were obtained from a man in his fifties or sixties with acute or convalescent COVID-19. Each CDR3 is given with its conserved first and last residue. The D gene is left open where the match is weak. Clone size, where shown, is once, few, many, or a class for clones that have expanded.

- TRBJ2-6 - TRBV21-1 TGTGCCAGCAGCAAAGGTCGGACAGGGGGCTCTGGGGCCAACGTCCTGACTTTC CASSKGRTGGSGANVLTF
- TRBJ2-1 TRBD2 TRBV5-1 TGCGCCAGCAGCTTGGGAGGTAGCGGGATAGGTATGAATGAGCAGTTCTTC CASSLGGSGIGMNEQFF
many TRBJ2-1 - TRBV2 TGTGCCAGCAGTGCCGCCGACGGGCTAGCCGGATACAATGAGCAGTTCTTC CASSAADGLAGYNEQFF
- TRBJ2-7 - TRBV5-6 TGTGCCAGCAGCTTGGCGCAGAACTACTACGAGCAGTACTTC CASSLAQNYYEQYF
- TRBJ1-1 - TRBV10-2 TGCGCCAGCATTCTGTCAGGTGGTAGGGAAGCTTTCTTT CASILSGGREAFF
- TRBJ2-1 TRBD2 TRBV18 TGTGCCAGCTCACCGCGCCCCACTAGCGGGATCGTCGGTGAGCAGTTCTTC CASSPRPTSGIVGEQFF
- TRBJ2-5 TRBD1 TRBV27 TGTGCCAGCAGGGATCTAGGACAGGGGCAAGAGACCCAGTACTTC CASRDLGQGQETQYF
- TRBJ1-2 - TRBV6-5 TGTGCCAGCAGTTACGGATCCGGGTTTGGCTACACCTTC CASSYGSGFGYTF
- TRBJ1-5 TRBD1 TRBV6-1 TGTGCCAGCAGTGAAGCGCTGGGACAGCATAATCAGCCCCAGCATTTT CASSEALGQHNQPQHF
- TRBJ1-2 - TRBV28 TGTGCCATTTTACTTGGCAGGGCGGGCTACACCTTC CAILLGRAGYTF
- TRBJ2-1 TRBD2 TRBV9 TGTGCCAGCAGCGTAGCGACTAGCGGGAGGTCGCCCAATGAGCAGTTCTTC CASSVATSGRSPNEQFF
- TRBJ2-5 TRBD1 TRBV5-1 TGCGCCAGCAGCTTGGCGGGACAGGGCATAGGGGAGACCCAGTACTTC CASSLAGQGIGETQYF
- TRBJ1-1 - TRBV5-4 TGTGCCAGCAGCCTTTTCTATGGCACTGAAGCTTTCTTT CASSLFYGTEAFF
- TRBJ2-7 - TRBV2 - CASGLGWGTGSF
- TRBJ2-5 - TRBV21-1 TGTGCCAGCAGCAGGGGGGGGCAGGAGACCCAGTACTTC CASSRGGQETQYF
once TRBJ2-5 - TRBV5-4 TGTGCCAGCAGCTCCTGGGCTATCCAAGAGACCCAGTACTTC CASSSWAIQETQYF
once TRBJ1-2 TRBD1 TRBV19 TGTGCCAGTAGTACGCCGGACAGGGATGCTGGCTACACCTTC CASSTPDRDAGYTF
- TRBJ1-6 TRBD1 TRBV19 TGTGCCAGTAGGTCGGACAGGGCCAATTCACCCCTCCACTTT CASRSDRANSPLHF
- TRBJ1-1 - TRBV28 TGTGCCAGCAGTTTAGGTCGGTTAAACACTGAAGCTTTCTTT CASSLGRLNTEAFF
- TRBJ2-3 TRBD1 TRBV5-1 TGCGCCAGCAGCCAATTGGGACAGGGTGGAGCAGATACGCAGTATTTT CASSQLGQGGADTQYF
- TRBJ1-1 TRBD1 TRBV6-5 TGTGCCAGCACCTACCCAGGGGGGCTTGCTGAAGCTTTCTTT CASTYPGGLAEAFF
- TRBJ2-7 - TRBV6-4 TGTGCCAGCAGGAGGGATTCCTACGAGCAGTACTTC CASRRDSYEQYF
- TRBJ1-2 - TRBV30 TGTGCCTGGATCAATCCACCCCGGACAGCTGACCACTATGGCTACACCTTC CAWINPPRTADHYGYTF
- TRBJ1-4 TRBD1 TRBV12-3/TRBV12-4 TGTGCCAGCAGCACTAACAGGGGGAAACTGTTTTTT CASSTNRGKLFF
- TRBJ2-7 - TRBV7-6 TGTGCCAGCAGCTTAGGAGTAAGCGTGGAGGGGGCCCCCAGCTCCTACGAGCAGTACTTC CASSLGVSVEGAPSSYEQYF